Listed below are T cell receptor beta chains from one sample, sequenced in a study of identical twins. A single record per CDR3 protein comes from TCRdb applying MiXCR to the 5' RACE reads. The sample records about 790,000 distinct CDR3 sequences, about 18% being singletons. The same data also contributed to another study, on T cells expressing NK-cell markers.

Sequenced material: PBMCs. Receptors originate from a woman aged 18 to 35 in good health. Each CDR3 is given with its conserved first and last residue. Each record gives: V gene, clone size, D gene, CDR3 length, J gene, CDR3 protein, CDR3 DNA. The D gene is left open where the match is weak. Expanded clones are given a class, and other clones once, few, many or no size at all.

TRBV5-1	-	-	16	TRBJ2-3	CASMVEAGGNTDTQYF	TGCGCCAGCATGGTGGAGGCGGGTGGTAACACAGATACGCAGTATTTT
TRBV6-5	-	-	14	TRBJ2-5	CASSFGTHQETQYF	TGTGCCAGCAGTTTCGGGACTCATCAAGAGACCCAGTACTTC
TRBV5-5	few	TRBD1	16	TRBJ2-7	CASSWTPGQGSYEQYF	TGTGCCAGCAGCTGGACGCCGGGACAGGGGAGCTACGAGCAGTACTTC
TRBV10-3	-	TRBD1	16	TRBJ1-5	CAIKEAGGARDQPQHF	TGTGCCATCAAGGAGGCAGGGGGGGCCCGCGATCAGCCCCAGCATTTT
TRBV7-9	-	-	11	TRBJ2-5	CASSASKTQYF	TGTGCCAGCAGCGCGTCCAAGACCCAGTACTTC
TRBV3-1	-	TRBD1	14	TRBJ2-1	CASSRGTGGNEQFF	TGTGCCAGCAGCCGAGGGACAGGGGGCAATGAGCAGTTCTTC
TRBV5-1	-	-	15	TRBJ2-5	CASSFRGLIQETQYF	TGCGCCAGCAGCTTTAGAGGCCTGATACAAGAGACCCAGTACTTC
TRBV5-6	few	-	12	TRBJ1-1	CASSFNGAEAFF	TGTGCCAGCAGTTTTAATGGCGCTGAAGCTTTCTTT
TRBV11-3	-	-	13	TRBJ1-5	CASSLYPTQPQHF	TGTGCCAGCAGCTTATATCCAACGCAGCCCCAGCATTTT
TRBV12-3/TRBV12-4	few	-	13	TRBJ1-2	CASSWDTNYGYTF	TGTGCCAGCAGTTGGGACACCAACTATGGCTACACCTTC
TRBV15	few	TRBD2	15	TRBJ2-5	CATSRAGTSGLTQYF	TGTGCCACCAGCAGGGCAGGGACTAGCGGATTAACCCAGTACTTC
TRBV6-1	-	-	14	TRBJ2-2	CASRTGPRTGELFF	TGTGCCAGCAGAACCGGGCCTCGCACCGGGGAGCTGTTTTTT
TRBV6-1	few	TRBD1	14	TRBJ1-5	CASALGQMNQPQHF	TGTGCCAGCGCACTGGGACAGATGAATCAGCCCCAGCATTTT
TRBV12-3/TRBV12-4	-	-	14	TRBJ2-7	CASSFPPFVYEQYF	TGTGCCAGCAGTTTCCCGCCGTTCGTCTACGAGCAGTACTTC
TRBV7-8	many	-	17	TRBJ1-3	CASSFPPLGSAGNTIYF	TGTGCCAGCAGCTTCCCCCCGTTAGGAAGCGCTGGAAACACCATATATTTT
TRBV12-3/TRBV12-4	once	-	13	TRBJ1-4	CAISFGVNEKLFF	TGTGCCATCAGTTTCGGGGTTAATGAAAAACTGTTTTTT
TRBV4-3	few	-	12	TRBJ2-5	CASSQDLRTQYF	TGCGCCAGCAGCCAAGATCTGAGGACCCAGTACTTC
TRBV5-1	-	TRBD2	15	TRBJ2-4	CASSFGAGEMNIQYF	TGCGCCAGCAGCTTCGGAGCGGGGGAGATGAACATTCAGTACTTC
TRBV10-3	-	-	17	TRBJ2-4	CAISGGTGALAKNIQYF	TGTGCCATCAGCGGGGGTACAGGGGCCCTAGCCAAAAACATTCAGTACTTC
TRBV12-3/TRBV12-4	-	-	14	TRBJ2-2	CASTGQTNTGELFF	TGTGCCAGCACCGGGCAGACGAACACCGGGGAGCTGTTTTTT
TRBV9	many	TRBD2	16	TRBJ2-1	CASSVGGLAANHEQFF	TGTGCCAGCAGCGTAGGCGGACTAGCGGCCAACCATGAGCAGTTCTTC
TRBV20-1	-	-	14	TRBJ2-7	CSAPHRAISSEQYF	TGCAGTGCTCCTCACAGGGCAATATCTTCCGAGCAGTACTTC
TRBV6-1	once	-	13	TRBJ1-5	CASSEALGQPQHF	TGTGCCAGCAGTGAAGCGCTTGGTCAGCCCCAGCATTTT
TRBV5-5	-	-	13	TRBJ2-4	CASSYQGGNIQYF	TGTGCCAGCAGTTACCAGGGAGGAAACATTCAGTACTTC
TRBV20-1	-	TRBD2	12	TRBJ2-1	CSARGLAGEQFF	TGCAGTGCTAGAGGACTAGCTGGGGAGCAGTTCTTC
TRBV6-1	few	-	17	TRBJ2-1	CASSLRGRQSLSNEQFF	TGTGCCAGCAGCTTGAGAGGGAGACAGAGCCTAAGTAATGAGCAGTTCTTC
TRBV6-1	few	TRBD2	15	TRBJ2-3	CASRGTSGRTDTQYF	TGTGCCAGCAGGGGGACTAGCGGGAGGACAGATACGCAGTATTTT
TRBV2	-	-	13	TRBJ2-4	CASPGTRGDIQYF	TGTGCCAGCCCCGGGACAAGGGGAGACATTCAGTACTTC
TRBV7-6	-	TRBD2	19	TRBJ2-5	CASRLGVLTSGGSQETQYF	TGTGCCAGCAGATTAGGAGTATTGACTAGCGGGGGATCGCAAGAGACCCAGTACTTC
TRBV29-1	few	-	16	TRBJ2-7	CSVRQTSPRTDNEQYF	TGCAGCGTTCGACAAACGTCACCTAGGACAGACAACGAGCAGTACTTC
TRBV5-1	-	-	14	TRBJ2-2	CASSLDPDTGELFF	TGCGCCAGCAGCTTGGATCCTGACACCGGGGAGCTGTTTTTT
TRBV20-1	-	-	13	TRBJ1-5	CSAKSGGNQPQHF	TGCAGTGCTAAGTCGGGGGGCAATCAGCCCCAGCATTTT
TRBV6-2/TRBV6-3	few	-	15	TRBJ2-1	CASSYLGLQINEQFF	TGTGCCAGCAGTTACCTGGGGCTTCAGATAAATGAGCAGTTCTTC
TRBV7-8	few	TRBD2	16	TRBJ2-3	CASRFTSGGLTDTQYF	TGTGCCAGCAGATTTACTAGCGGGGGCCTCACAGATACGCAGTATTTT
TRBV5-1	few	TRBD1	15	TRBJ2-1	CASSLSGQGAGEQFF	TGCGCCAGCAGCTTATCGGGACAGGGGGCGGGTGAGCAGTTCTTC
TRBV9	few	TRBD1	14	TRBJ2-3	CASSGDRFTDTQYF	TGTGCCAGCAGCGGGGACAGGTTCACAGATACGCAGTATTTT
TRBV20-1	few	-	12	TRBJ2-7	CSAREGLHEQYF	TGCAGTGCTAGAGAAGGGTTACACGAGCAGTACTTC
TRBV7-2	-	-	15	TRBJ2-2	CASTQQGLHTGELFF	TGTGCCAGCACCCAGCAGGGACTGCACACCGGGGAGCTGTTTTTT
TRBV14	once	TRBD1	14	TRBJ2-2	CASSLQGASGELFF	TGTGCCAGCAGCCTTCAGGGGGCGTCCGGGGAGCTGTTTTTT
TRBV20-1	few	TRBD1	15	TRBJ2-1	CSARPRDRGSNEQFF	TGCAGTGCTAGACCCCGGGACAGGGGCTCCAATGAGCAGTTCTTC
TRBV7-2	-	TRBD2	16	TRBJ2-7	CASSLFTLGTSGEQYF	TGTGCCAGCAGCCTTTTCACGCTCGGGACTAGCGGCGAGCAGTACTTC
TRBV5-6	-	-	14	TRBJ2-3	CASSLVGAGDTQYF	TGTGCCAGCAGCTTGGTGGGGGCTGGAGATACGCAGTATTTT
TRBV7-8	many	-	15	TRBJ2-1	CASSPAGSSYNEQFF	TGTGCCAGCAGCCCCGCAGGGAGCTCCTACAATGAGCAGTTCTTC
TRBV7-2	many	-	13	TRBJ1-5	CASSLESNQPQHF	TGTGCCAGCAGCTTAGAAAGCAATCAGCCCCAGCATTTT
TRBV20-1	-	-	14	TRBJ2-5	CSARAGGRGETQYF	TGCAGTGCAAGAGCCGGGGGACGGGGAGAGACCCAGTACTTC
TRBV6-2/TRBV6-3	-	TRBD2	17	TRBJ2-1	CASSYSRAGSSYNEQFF	TGTGCCAGCAGTTACTCACGAGCGGGAAGCTCCTACAATGAGCAGTTCTTC
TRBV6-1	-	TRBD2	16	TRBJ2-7	CASSPLFAGGLYEQYF	TGTGCCAGCAGTCCCCTCTTTGCGGGAGGACTTTACGAGCAGTACTTC
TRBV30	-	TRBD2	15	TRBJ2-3	CAWSVRTSGPDTQYF	TGTGCCTGGAGTGTCCGGACTAGCGGGCCAGATACGCAGTATTTT
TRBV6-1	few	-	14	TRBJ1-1	CASNTDSLGTEAFF	TGTGCCAGCAACACGGACAGTTTAGGGACTGAAGCTTTCTTT
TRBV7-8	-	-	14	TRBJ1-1	CASSLDTGTTEAFF	TGTGCCAGCAGCTTAGACACGGGTACCACTGAAGCTTTCTTT
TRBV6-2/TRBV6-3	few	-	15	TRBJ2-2	CASSYDVTLPGELFF	TGTGCCAGCAGTTACGATGTAACCTTGCCCGGGGAGCTGTTTTTT
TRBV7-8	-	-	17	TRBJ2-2	CASSWPSKSGNTGELFF	TGTGCCAGCAGCTGGCCGTCCAAATCTGGAAACACCGGGGAGCTGTTTTTT
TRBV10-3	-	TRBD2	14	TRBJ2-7	CAISASGGSYEQYF	TGTGCCATCAGTGCTAGCGGGGGCTCCTACGAGCAGTACTTC